This TCR beta chain comes out of a study of cytomegalovirus exposure and HLA in healthy donors. Findings and limits, study-wide: Later, an analysis found that common viral pathogens appeared to be linked with several of the most significant clusters.

The PCR used 60 Vbeta and 13 Jbeta primers. Authors' analysis steps: Unique TCR beta chains numbered approximately 80 million in a later analysis, with roughly 10 million shared. Clones were sequenced by immunoSEQ multiplex PCR, and TCRdb holds only the in-frame ones, with some missing. V and J calls and clone size are given by that table; D and trimming were obtained from the DNA. The sample consists of 100,000 to 150,000 clones, 77% of them appearing once. With V trimmed by 0 bases and J by 2 bases, 6 bases remained unmatched. The CDR3 totals 17 residues. CDR1 is SNHLY, CDR2 FYNNEI, per germline. This clone was recorded a few times. Its cognate antigen is unknown. This donor's record omits CMV serostatus.

This clonotype was obtained from a human donor in good health. Sequencing was done on a sample of PBMCs. The V and J genes are TRBV2 and TRBJ1-2, with 10 bases lining up with TRBD1. CDR3 DNA sequence: TGTGCCAGCAGTGAAGCCGGGACAGGGGAAGTGAACTATGGCTACACCTTC. Translating gives CASSEAGTGEVNYGYTF.